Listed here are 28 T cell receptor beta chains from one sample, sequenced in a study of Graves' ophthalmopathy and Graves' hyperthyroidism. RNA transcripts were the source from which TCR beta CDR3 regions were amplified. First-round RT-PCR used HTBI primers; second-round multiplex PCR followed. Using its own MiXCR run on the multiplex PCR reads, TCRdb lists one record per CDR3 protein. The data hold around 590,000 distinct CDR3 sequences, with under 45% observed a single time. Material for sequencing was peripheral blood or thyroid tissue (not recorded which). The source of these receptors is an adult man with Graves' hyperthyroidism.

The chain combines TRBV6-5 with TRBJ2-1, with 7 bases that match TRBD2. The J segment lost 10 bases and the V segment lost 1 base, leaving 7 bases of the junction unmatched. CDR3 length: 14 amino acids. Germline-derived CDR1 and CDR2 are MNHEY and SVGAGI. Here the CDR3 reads CASSYLGGEGEQFF. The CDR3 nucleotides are TGTGCCAGCAGTTACTTAGGTGGGGAGGGGGAGCAGTTCTTC.

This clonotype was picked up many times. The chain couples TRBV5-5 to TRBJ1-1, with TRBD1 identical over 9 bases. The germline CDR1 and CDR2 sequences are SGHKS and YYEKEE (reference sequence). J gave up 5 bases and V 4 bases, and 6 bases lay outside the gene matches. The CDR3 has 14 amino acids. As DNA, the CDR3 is TGTGCCAGCAGCCACCGGGACAGGGAAACTGAAGCTTTCTTT. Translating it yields CASSHRDRETEAFF.

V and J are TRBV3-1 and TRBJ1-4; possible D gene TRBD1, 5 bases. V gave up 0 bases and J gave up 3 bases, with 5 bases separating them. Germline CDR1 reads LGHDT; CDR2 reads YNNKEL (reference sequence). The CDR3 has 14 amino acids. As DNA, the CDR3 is TGTGCCAGCAGCCAAGAGGGGGCTAATGAAAAACTGTTTTTT. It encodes CASSQEGANEKLFF.

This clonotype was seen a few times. CDR3 DNA: TGTGCCAGCACAGGGCAGAACCAAGAGACCCAGTACTTC. Residues: CASTGQNQETQYF. The chain combines TRBV28 with TRBJ2-5; the D gene is possibly TRBD1 (5 bases). From germline, CDR1 is MDHEN and CDR2 SYDVKM. This CDR3 spans 13 amino acids. The V end lost 7 bases, the J end lost 0 bases, and 9 bases lay between the germline ends.

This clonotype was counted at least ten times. CDR3 nucleotides: TGTGCCAGCAGCTCTAGCGTCAGCGAGTCTTCCTACGAGCAGTACTTC. Translation gives CASSSSVSESSYEQYF. The chain recombines TRBV13 with TRBJ2-7, with D maybe TRBD2 (6 bases). The V gene's germline CDR1 is PRHDT and CDR2 FYEKMQ (reference sequence). The CDR3 is made up of 16 amino acids. V lost 4 bases and J lost 1, with 17 bases in between.

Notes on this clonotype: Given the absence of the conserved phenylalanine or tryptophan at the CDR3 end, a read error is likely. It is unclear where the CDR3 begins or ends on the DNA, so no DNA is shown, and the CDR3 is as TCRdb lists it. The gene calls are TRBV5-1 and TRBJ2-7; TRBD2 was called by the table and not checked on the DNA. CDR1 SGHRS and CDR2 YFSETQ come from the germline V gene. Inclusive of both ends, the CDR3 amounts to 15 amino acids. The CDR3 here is CASSYQSSGRSTSST.

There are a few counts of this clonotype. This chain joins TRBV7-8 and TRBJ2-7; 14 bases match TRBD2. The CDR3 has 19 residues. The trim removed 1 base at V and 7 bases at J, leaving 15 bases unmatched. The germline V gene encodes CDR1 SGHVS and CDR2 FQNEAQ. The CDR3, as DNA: TGTGCCAGCAGCTTAGATAGTGGGACTAGCGGGAGACGTTTAAAGGAGCAGTACTTC. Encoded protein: CASSLDSGTSGRRLKEQYF.

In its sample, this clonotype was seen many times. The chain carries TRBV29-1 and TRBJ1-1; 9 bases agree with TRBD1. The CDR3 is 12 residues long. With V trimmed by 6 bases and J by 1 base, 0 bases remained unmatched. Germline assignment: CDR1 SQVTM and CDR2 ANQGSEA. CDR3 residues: CSVGQGNTEAFF. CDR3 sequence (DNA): TGCAGCGTGGGACAGGGGAACACTGAAGCTTTCTTT.

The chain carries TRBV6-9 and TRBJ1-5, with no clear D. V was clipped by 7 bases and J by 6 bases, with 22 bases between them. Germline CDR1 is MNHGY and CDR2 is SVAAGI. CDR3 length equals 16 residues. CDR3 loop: CASIRNWILFGQPQHF. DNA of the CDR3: TGTGCCAGCATCAGGAATTGGATTTTATTCGGTCAGCCCCAGCATTTT.

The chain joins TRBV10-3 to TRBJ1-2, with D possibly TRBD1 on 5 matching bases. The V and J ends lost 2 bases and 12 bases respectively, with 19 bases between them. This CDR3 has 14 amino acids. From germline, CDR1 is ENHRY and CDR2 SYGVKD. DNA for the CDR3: TGTGCCATCAGTGAGCGACAGATGAGCTCTGGAAACACCTTC. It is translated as CAISERQMSSGNTF.

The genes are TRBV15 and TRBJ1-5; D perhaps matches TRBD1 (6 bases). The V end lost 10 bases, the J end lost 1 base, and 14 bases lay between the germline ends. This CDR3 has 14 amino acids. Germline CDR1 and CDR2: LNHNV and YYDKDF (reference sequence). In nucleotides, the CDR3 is TGTGCCATCGGGACACCCAGGAGCAATCAGCCCCAGCATTTT. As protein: CAIGTPRSNQPQHF.

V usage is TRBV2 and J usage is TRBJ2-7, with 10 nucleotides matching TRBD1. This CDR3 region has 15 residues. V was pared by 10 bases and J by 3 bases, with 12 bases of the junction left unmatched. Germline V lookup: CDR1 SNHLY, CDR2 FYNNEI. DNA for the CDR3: TGTGCCATAACCCCAATAGGACAGGGGGTCTACGAGCAGTACTTC. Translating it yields CAITPIGQGVYEQYF. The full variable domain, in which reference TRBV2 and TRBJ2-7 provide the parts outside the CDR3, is EPEVTQTPSHQVTQMGQEVILRCVPISNHLYFYWYRQILGQKVEFLVSFYNNEISEKSEIFDDQFSVERPDGSNFTLKIRSTKLEDSAMYFCAITPIGQGVYEQYFGPGTRLTVT.

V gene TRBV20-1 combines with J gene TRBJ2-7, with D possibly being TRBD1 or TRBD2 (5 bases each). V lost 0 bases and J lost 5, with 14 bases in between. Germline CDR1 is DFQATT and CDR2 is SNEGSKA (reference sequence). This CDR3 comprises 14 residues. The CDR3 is CSARDGTPSNEQYF. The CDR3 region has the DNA TGCAGTGCTAGAGATGGGACCCCGAGCAACGAGCAGTACTTC.

The DNA for the CDR3 is TGCAGTGCACTTGATGGGGACGAGCAGTTCTTC. Translated, it gives CSALDGDEQFF. The chain links TRBV20-1 to TRBJ2-1, with D tentatively TRBD1 or TRBD2 (5 bases each). Germline assignment: CDR1 DFQATT and CDR2 SNEGSKA (reference sequence). CDR3 length: 11 amino acids. V was trimmed by 6 bases and J by 10 bases, leaving 13 bases between them.

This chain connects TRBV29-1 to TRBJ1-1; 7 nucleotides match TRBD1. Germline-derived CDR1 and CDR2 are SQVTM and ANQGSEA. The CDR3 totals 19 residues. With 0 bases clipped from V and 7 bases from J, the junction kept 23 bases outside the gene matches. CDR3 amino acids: CSVEDPRDSSLVGELEAFF. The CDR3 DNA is TGCAGCGTTGAAGACCCCCGGGACAGCAGCTTAGTTGGAGAGCTTGAAGCTTTCTTT.

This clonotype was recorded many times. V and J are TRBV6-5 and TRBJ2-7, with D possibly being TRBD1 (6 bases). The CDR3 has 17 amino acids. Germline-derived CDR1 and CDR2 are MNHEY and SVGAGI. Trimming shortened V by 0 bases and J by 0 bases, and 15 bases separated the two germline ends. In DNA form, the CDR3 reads TGTGCCAGCAGTTACTCGTGGGGAACAGGGAGCTCCTACGAGCAGTACTTC. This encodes CASSYSWGTGSSYEQYF.

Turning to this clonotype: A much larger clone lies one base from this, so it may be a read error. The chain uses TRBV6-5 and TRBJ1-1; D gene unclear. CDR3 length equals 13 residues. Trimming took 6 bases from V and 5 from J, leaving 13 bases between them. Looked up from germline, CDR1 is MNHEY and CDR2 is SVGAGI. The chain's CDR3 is CASREGGQTEAFF. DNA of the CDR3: TGTGCCAGCAGGGAGGGAGGGCAGACTGAAGCTTTCTTT.

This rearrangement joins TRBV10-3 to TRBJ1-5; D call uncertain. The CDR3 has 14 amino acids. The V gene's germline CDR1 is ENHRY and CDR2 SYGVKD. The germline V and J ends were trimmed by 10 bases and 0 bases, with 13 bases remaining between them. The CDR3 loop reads CASTRPDSNQPQHF. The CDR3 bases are TGTGCCAGCACCCGACCGGATAGCAATCAGCCCCAGCATTTT.

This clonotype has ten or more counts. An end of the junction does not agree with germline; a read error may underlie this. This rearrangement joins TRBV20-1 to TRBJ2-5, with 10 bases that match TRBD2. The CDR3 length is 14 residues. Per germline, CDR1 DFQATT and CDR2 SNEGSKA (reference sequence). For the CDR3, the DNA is TGCAGTACTAGCGGGAAAGGTTTAGGAGAGACCCAGTACTTC. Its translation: CSTSGKGLGETQYF.

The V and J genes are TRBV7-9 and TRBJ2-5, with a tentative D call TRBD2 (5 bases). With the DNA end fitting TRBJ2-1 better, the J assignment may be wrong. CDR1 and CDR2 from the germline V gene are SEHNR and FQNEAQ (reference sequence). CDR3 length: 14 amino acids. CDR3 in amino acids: CASSLVDERNEQFF. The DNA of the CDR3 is TGTGCCAGCAGCTTAGTAGATGAGCGGAATGAGCAGTTCTTC.

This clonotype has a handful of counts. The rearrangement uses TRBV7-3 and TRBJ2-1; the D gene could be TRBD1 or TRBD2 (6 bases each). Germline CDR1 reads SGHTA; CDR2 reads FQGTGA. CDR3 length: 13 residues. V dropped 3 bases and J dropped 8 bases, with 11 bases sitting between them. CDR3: CASSLLGGDEQFF. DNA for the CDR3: TGTGCCAGCAGCTTGCTGGGGGGCGATGAGCAGTTCTTC.

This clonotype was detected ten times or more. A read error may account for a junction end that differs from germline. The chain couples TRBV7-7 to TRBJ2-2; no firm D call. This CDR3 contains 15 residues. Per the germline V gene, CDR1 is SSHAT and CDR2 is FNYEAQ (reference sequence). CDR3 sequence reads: CASSLGQQNTGELFF. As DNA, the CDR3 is TGTGCTAGCAGCTTAGGCCAGCAGAACACCGGGGAGCTGTTTTTT.

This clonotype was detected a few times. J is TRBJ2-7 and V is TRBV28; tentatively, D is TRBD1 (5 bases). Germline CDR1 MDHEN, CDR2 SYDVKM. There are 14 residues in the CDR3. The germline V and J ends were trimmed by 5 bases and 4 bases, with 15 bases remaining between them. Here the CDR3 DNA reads TGTGCCAGCAGTCGCCGATCCAGGACATACGAGCAGTACTTC. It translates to CASSRRSRTYEQYF.

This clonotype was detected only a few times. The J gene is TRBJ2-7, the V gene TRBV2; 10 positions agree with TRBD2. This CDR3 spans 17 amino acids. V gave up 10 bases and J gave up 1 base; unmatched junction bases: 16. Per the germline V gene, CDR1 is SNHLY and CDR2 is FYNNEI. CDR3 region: CATSPRSGGAGSYEQYF. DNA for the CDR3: TGTGCCACTAGCCCGAGGAGCGGGGGGGCCGGGTCCTACGAGCAGTACTTC.

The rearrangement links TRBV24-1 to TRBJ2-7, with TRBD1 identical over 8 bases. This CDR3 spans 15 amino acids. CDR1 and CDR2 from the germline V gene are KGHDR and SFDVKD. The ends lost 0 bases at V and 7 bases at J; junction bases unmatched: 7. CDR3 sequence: CATSDLIQGADEQYF. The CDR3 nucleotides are TGTGCCACCAGTGATTTGATCCAGGGGGCAGATGAGCAGTACTTC.

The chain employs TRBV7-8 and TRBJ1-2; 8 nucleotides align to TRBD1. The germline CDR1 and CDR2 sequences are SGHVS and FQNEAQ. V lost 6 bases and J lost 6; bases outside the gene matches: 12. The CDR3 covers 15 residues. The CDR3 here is CASSYSRTGFDGYTF. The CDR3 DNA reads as TGTGCCAGCAGTTACTCTCGGACAGGGTTTGATGGCTACACCTTC.

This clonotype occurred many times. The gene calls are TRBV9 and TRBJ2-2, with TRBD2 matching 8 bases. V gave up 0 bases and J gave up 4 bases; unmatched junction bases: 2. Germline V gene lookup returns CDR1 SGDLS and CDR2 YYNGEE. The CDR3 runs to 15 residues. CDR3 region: CASSVGTSFTGELFF. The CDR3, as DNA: TGTGCCAGCAGCGTAGGGACTAGCTTCACCGGGGAGCTGTTTTTT.

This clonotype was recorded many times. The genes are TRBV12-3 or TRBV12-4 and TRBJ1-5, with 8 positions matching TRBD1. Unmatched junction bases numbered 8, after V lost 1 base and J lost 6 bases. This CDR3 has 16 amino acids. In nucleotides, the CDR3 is TGTGCCAGCAGTTTAGGCAGGGGGCAGTTTCCTCAGCCCCAGCATTTT. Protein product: CASSLGRGQFPQPQHF.